One sample yielded the 6 T cell receptor beta chains listed below, sequenced in a study of regulatory T cells in long-lasting Graves disease. Arm-PCR with iRepertoire HTBI primers amplified the CDR3 regions for these TCR beta libraries. MiXCR was run by TCRdb on the multiplex PCR reads, yielding one entry per CDR3 protein. The table records roughly 220,000 distinct CDR3 sequences, around 17% of them present only once. The time point here: newly diagnosed GD, antithyroid drugs for less than 3 months. PBMCs were the source of the RNA used for TCR sequencing. The starting material was peripheral blood mononuclear cells (PBMCs), obtained at new diagnosis, from a patient treated with antithyroid drugs. The receptors were gathered from a female donor with Graves disease.

There are many counts of this clonotype. The gene calls are TRBV11-2 and TRBJ2-5; 15 nucleotides agree with TRBD2. This CDR3 contains 17 residues. The junction had 8 bases not matched to a gene; V was cut back by 4 bases and J by 5 bases. Germline-derived CDR1 and CDR2 are SGHAT and FQNNGV. CDR3: CASSSRTSGRVRETQYF. As DNA, the CDR3 is TGTGCCAGCAGCTCCCGGACTAGCGGGAGGGTGCGGGAGACCCAGTACTTC.

This clonotype was counted a few times. The V gene is TRBV25-1, the J gene TRBJ2-1; D gene uncertain. V was pared by 4 bases and J by 5 bases, with 6 bases between. Germline-derived CDR1 and CDR2 are MGHDK and SYGVNS. The CDR3 is 12 amino acids. The CDR3 region is CASSVRNNEQFF. Written as DNA, the CDR3 is TGTGCCAGCAGTGTTCGGAACAATGAGCAGTTCTTC.

This clonotype was observed many times. The genes are TRBV19 and TRBJ2-6; D gene ambiguous. Trimming left V 6 bases short and J 4 bases short, with 7 bases between. Germline V lookup: CDR1 LNHDA, CDR2 SQIVND (reference sequence). This CDR3 region has 13 residues. Here the CDR3 DNA reads TGTGCCAGTAGAATGTGGGGGGCCAACGTCCTGACTTTC. This gives the protein CASRMWGANVLTF.

In the case of this clonotype: Just one base apart from a much larger clone, this may be a read error. V is TRBV20-1 and J is TRBJ1-2; 11 nucleotides line up with TRBD1. Germline lookup yields CDR1 DFQATT and CDR2 SNEGSKA (reference sequence). The CDR3 has 16 residues. CDR3 DNA: TGCAGTGCTAGAGATCCCGGACAGGGGGCTTACTATTGCTACACCTTC. Protein sequence: CSARDPGQGAYYCYTF.

This clonotype turned up a few times. V is TRBV7-2 and J is TRBJ2-3, with D maybe TRBD1 (5 bases). V was trimmed by 7 bases and J by 5 bases, leaving 13 bases between them. The CDR3 is made up of 13 amino acids. Germline V lookup: CDR1 SGHTA, CDR2 FQGNSA. CDR3 in DNA: TGTGCCAGCACCAGGGATCAGGTAGATACGCAGTATTTT. This codes for CASTRDQVDTQYF.

This sequence joins TRBV18 and TRBJ2-7, with TRBD1 as a possible D gene (6 bases). The germline V gene has CDR1 KGHSH and CDR2 LQKENI. CDR3 size: 16 residues. The V gene lost 6 bases and the J gene lost 0 bases, with 18 bases spanning the gap. CDR3 nucleotides: TGTGCCAGCTCCCCAGTTTACGGGACAAGCTCCTACGAGCAGTACTTC. This gives the protein CASSPVYGTSSYEQYF.